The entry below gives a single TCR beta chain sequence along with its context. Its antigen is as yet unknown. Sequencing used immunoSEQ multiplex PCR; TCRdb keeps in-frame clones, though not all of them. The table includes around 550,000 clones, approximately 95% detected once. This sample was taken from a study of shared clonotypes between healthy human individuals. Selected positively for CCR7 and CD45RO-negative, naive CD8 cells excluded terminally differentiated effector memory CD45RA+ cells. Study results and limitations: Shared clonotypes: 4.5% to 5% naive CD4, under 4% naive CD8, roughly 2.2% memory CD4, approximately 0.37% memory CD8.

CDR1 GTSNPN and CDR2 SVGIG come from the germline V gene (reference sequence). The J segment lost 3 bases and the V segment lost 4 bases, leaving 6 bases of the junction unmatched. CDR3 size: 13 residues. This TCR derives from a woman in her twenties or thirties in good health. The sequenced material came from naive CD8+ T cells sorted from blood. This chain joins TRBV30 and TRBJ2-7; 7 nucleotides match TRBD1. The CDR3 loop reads CAWNLRTGYEQYF. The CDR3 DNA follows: TGTGCCTGGAACCTACGGACAGGCTACGAGCAGTACTTC.